The TCR beta chain under discussion was sequenced for a study of chemoradiotherapy in HPV16-positive cancers. Findings of the study overall: Functional assays defining HPV-specific T cells used only a couple of HPV16-positive patients.

TCRdb keeps only in-frame clones here, not all; method: immunoSEQ multiplex PCR. In the table there are about 32,000 clones, about nine tenths of which are singletons. The length of the CDR3 is 14 residues. V was pared by 5 bases and J by 5 bases, with 6 bases of the junction left unmatched. Per germline, CDR1 SGHNT and CDR2 YENEEA. In regard to this clone: The antigen remains undetermined.

This specimen consisted of blood, obtained from a patient who underwent chemoradiotherapy. The gene calls are TRBV11-3 and TRBJ2-1, with 7 bases lining up with TRBD1. The sequence came from a human donor with HPV-associated anogenital cancer. CDR3 sequence: CASSPIRGNNEQFF. CDR3 nucleotides: TGTGCCAGCAGCCCCATCAGGGGGAACAATGAGCAGTTCTTC.